Detailed here is one TCR beta chain. Its target is unknown. This sample was taken from a study of T cell responses to AZD1222 COVID-19 vaccine. Findings of the study overall: Scientists sampled the repertoires only once the peak T cell response had passed.

Deletions cut 7 bases from V and 6 bases from J, with 14 bases between. CDR1 and CDR2 (germline): SGHTA, FQGNSA. The CDR3 is made up of 13 amino acids. TCRdb's copy holds only in-frame clones and misses some; the assay was immunoSEQ multiplex PCR. This sample carries approximately 110,000 clones, around 90% of them seen once, and the ten largest clones take roughly 7%. Sequenced here: peripheral blood, sampled on day 0 of AZD1222 vaccination. This receptor was obtained from an adult in good health. V is TRBV7-2 and J is TRBJ2-3; D gene uncertain. This chain's CDR3 is CASTQTQVDTQYF. CDR3 nucleotide sequence: TGTGCCAGCACCCAAACCCAGGTCGATACGCAGTATTTT.